Listed below are T cell receptor beta chains from one sample, sequenced in a study of blood T cell repertoires in COVID-19. Clones were sequenced by immunoSEQ multiplex PCR, and TCRdb holds only the in-frame ones, with some missing. Of about 350,000 clones listed, over 75% are singletons. The sequenced sample consisted of PBMCs or T cells enriched from blood (not recorded which). All receptors derive from a woman in her twenties or thirties who had recovered from COVID-19. CDR3s leave out the opening cysteine and the closing phenylalanine or tryptophan. Fields, in order: V gene, J gene, D gene, clone size, CDR3 protein. D genes are given only for firm matches. For some rows the clone size is stated as once, few or many, or as a class when expanded; others skip it.

v_gene: TRBV3-1/TRBV3-2
j_gene: TRBJ2-7
d_gene: TRBD2
abundance: NA
CDR3aa: ASSSSGVSYEQY

v_gene: TRBV5-1
j_gene: TRBJ2-7
d_gene: NA
abundance: NA
CDR3aa: ASSLGQDNQY

v_gene: TRBV7-9
j_gene: TRBJ1-1
d_gene: NA
abundance: NA
CDR3aa: ASRLMNTEAF

v_gene: TRBV7-2
j_gene: TRBJ2-5
d_gene: NA
abundance: once
CDR3aa: ASSLATGFQETQY

v_gene: TRBV19
j_gene: TRBJ1-2
d_gene: TRBD1
abundance: NA
CDR3aa: ASSSGQGYGYT

v_gene: TRBV6-5
j_gene: TRBJ2-4
d_gene: NA
abundance: NA
CDR3aa: ASSYSNSMKNIQY

v_gene: TRBV7-8
j_gene: TRBJ1-2
d_gene: TRBD1
abundance: NA
CDR3aa: ASSQRDRQTLDGYT

v_gene: TRBV27
j_gene: TRBJ1-3
d_gene: NA
abundance: NA
CDR3aa: ASKKESGNTIY

v_gene: TRBV15
j_gene: TRBJ1-2
d_gene: TRBD1
abundance: NA
CDR3aa: ATSSLPRDRGDWGYT

v_gene: TRBV7-9
j_gene: TRBJ1-1
d_gene: NA
abundance: NA
CDR3aa: ASSYALRVGSTEAF

v_gene: TRBV24-1
j_gene: TRBJ2-5
d_gene: NA
abundance: NA
CDR3aa: ATSDSWGESGETQY

v_gene: TRBV19
j_gene: TRBJ2-5
d_gene: TRBD2
abundance: NA
CDR3aa: ASSIGTSGGPLKTQY

v_gene: TRBV18
j_gene: TRBJ2-3
d_gene: NA
abundance: once
CDR3aa: ASSRGRGSTDTQY

v_gene: TRBV4-1
j_gene: TRBJ1-6
d_gene: NA
abundance: NA
CDR3aa: ASSQVGSYNSPLH

v_gene: TRBV6-5
j_gene: TRBJ2-3
d_gene: TRBD2
abundance: NA
CDR3aa: ASLEERGYTDTQY

v_gene: TRBV7-9
j_gene: TRBJ1-1
d_gene: TRBD1
abundance: few
CDR3aa: ASSLVRDRNTEAF

v_gene: TRBV11-2
j_gene: TRBJ2-7
d_gene: NA
abundance: few
CDR3aa: ASSPRLDSYEQY

v_gene: TRBV2
j_gene: TRBJ2-7
d_gene: NA
abundance: NA
CDR3aa: ASGRDTYEQY

v_gene: TRBV27
j_gene: TRBJ2-7
d_gene: TRBD1
abundance: NA
CDR3aa: ASSLTGTESSYEQY

v_gene: TRBV7-9
j_gene: TRBJ1-4
d_gene: TRBD1
abundance: NA
CDR3aa: ASSFGSGGGEKLF

v_gene: TRBV7-8
j_gene: TRBJ1-5
d_gene: NA
abundance: NA
CDR3aa: ASRLGSSNQPQH

v_gene: TRBV5-1
j_gene: TRBJ2-1
d_gene: TRBD2
abundance: few
CDR3aa: ASSLTISGGENEQF

v_gene: TRBV18
j_gene: TRBJ2-1
d_gene: TRBD2
abundance: NA
CDR3aa: ASSPRLAGGRHEQF

v_gene: TRBV10-3
j_gene: TRBJ2-7
d_gene: TRBD1
abundance: NA
CDR3aa: AISAGTGSPYEQY

v_gene: TRBV21-1
j_gene: TRBJ1-3
d_gene: NA
abundance: NA
CDR3aa: ASIVGDREGSGTGNTIY

v_gene: TRBV7-6
j_gene: TRBJ2-7
d_gene: TRBD2
abundance: NA
CDR3aa: ASSLGLAAVDKQY

v_gene: TRBV30
j_gene: TRBJ1-5
d_gene: NA
abundance: NA
CDR3aa: AWSVARGIGNQPQH

v_gene: TRBV29-1
j_gene: TRBJ2-7
d_gene: NA
abundance: NA
CDR3aa: SVVVGPTYEQY